Each of the 25 T cell receptor beta chains below was sequenced from the same sample in a study of blood T cell repertoires in COVID-19. Sequenced by immunoSEQ multiplex PCR; TCRdb stores in-frame clones only, minus some. The sample contains over 130,000 clones, roughly 84% of which appear only once. Sequenced input: peripheral blood. These receptor sequences come from a man in his 70s with acute or convalescent COVID-19.

Many counts were recorded for this clone. The chain uses TRBV3-1 (or the pseudogene TRBV3-2) and TRBJ1-2; D might be TRBD1 (5 bases). Trimming cost V 2 bases and J 7 bases, with 14 bases left between them. CDR3 length: 14 amino acids. CDR1 is LGHDT and CDR2 is YNNKEL in the germline V gene (reference sequence). The CDR3 reads CASSQRPNRIGYTF. In DNA, the CDR3 is TGTGCCAGCAGCCAACGCCCTAACAGGATTGGCTACACCTTC.

There are a few counts of this clone. This chain joins TRBV19 and TRBJ2-5, with 10 bases lining up with TRBD2. The V gene's germline CDR1 is LNHDA and CDR2 SQIVND (reference sequence). The CDR3 is 14 residues long. The junction had 3 bases not matched to a gene; V was cut back by 3 bases and J by 5 bases. The CDR3 DNA is TGTGCCAGTAGTATGCAGACTAGCGGGGAGACCCAGTACTTC. It is translated as CASSMQTSGETQYF.

As for this clone: The same CDR3 can be traced to other DNA sequences in this sample. V usage is TRBV11-2 and J usage is TRBJ2-7, with D tentatively TRBD1 (6 bases). The CDR3 extends over 12 amino acids. The germline V gene has CDR1 SGHAT and CDR2 FQNNGV. The V gene lost 5 bases and the J gene lost 4 bases, with 9 bases spanning the gap. Written as DNA, the CDR3 is TGTGCCAGCAGCCGAACAGGGTACGAGCAGTACTTC. Translating gives CASSRTGYEQYF.

The V gene is TRBV7-6, the J gene TRBJ2-7; 7 bases are shared with TRBD1. The CDR3 has 15 residues. The ends lost 4 bases at V and 3 bases at J; junction bases unmatched: 9. Germline V CDR1 and CDR2: SGHVS, FNYEAQ. The CDR3 protein is CASSSFGGQRYEQYF. The CDR3 coding sequence is TGTGCCAGCAGCTCGTTTGGGGGACAGCGCTACGAGCAGTACTTC.

The V gene is TRBV27, the J gene TRBJ2-5, with 9 bases that match TRBD2. The CDR3 runs 16 residues. The germline CDR1 and CDR2 sequences are MNHEY and SMNVEV (reference sequence). V was clipped by 5 bases and J by 4 bases; unmatched bases: 11. CDR3 residues: CASSLSRVAGVETQYF. The CDR3, as DNA: TGTGCCAGCAGTCTCTCTCGGGTAGCGGGGGTAGAGACCCAGTACTTC.

The V call is TRBV7-9, the J call TRBJ1-1; TRBD1 aligns across 8 bases. The CDR3 runs to 13 residues. V was clipped by 6 bases and J by 10 bases; unmatched bases: 10. Germline CDR1 is SEHNR and CDR2 is FQNEAQ (reference sequence). As DNA, the CDR3 is TGTGCCAGCAGTCTGGAACAGGGGGTCGTAGCTTTCTTT. Amino acid sequence: CASSLEQGVVAFF. Full variable domain (missing parts from reference TRBV7-9 and TRBJ1-1): DTGVSQNPRHKITKRGQNVTFRCDPISEHNRLYWYRQTLGQGPEFLTYFQNEAQLEKSRLLSDRFSAERPKGSFSTLEIQRTEQGDSAMYLCASSLEQGVVAFFGQGTRLTVV.

This clone was found once. The rearrangement joins TRBV12-5 to TRBJ1-2; 7 nucleotides match TRBD1. Germline assignment: CDR1 LGHNT and CDR2 FRNRAP. The CDR3 contains 14 residues. V lost 5 bases, J lost 4 bases, and 7 bases stayed unmatched. The CDR3: CASGDRDSLYGYTF. The CDR3 DNA follows: TGTGCTAGTGGTGACCGGGACAGCCTCTATGGCTACACCTTC. Using reference TRBV12-5 and TRBJ1-2 for the parts outside the CDR3, the full variable domain is DARVTQTPRHKVTEMGQEVTMRCQPILGHNTVFWYRQTMMQGLELLAYFRNRAPLDDSGMPKDRFSAEMPDATLATLKIQPSEPRDSAVYFCASGDRDSLYGYTFGSGTRLTVV.

As DNA, the CDR3 is TGTGCCAGCAGTTTGATGGGACTCTACAATGAGCAGTTCTTC. It codes for CASSLMGLYNEQFF. The V and J genes are TRBV28 and TRBJ2-1, with TRBD2 as a possible D gene (6 bases). V was pared by 3 bases and J by 3 bases, with 9 bases between. Germline-derived CDR1 and CDR2 are MDHEN and SYDVKM. This CDR3 has 14 amino acids. Variable domain in full (rest from reference TRBV28 and TRBJ2-1): DVKVTQSSRYLVKRTGEKVFLECVQDMDHENMFWYRQDPGLGLRLIYFSYDVKMKEKGDIPEGYSVSREKKERFSLILESASTNQTSMYLCASSLMGLYNEQFFGPGTRLTVL.

V gene TRBV28 combines with J gene TRBJ2-7; 10 bases are a match to TRBD1. This CDR3 has 14 amino acids. CDR1 is MDHEN, CDR2 SYDVKM, per germline. V was pared by 6 bases and J by 1 base, with 3 bases of the junction left unmatched. In nucleotides, the CDR3 is TGTGCCAGCAGCCTGGACAGGGGGTCCTACGAGCAGTACTTC. Translated, it gives CASSLDRGSYEQYF.

The chain uses TRBV28 and TRBJ1-5; 10 nucleotides agree with TRBD1. Germline CDR1 MDHEN, CDR2 SYDVKM. The ends lost 7 bases at V and 7 bases at J; junction bases unmatched: 10. This CDR3 has 15 amino acids. The CDR3 region has the DNA TGTGCCAGCACCGCCGGGACAGGGGCCGGGCAGCCCCAGCATTTT. Its protein product is CASTAGTGAGQPQHF.

The rearrangement joins TRBV9 to TRBJ2-3, with TRBD2 identical over 8 bases. V was clipped by 0 bases and J by 3 bases; unmatched bases: 6. Germline loops: CDR1 SGDLS, CDR2 YYNGEE. The CDR3 runs 16 residues. The CDR3 region is CASSVVSSGGTDTQYF. Written as DNA, the CDR3 is TGTGCCAGCAGCGTAGTGTCGAGCGGGGGTACAGATACGCAGTATTTT.

This clone was detected once. This chain joins TRBV5-1 and TRBJ2-3, with D possibly TRBD1 on 6 matching bases. V lost 2 bases, J lost 3 bases, and 16 bases lay in between. CDR3 length equals 16 residues. The V gene's germline CDR1 is SGHRS and CDR2 YFSETQ. Here the CDR3 reads CASSLYRVESTDTQYF. DNA for the CDR3: TGCGCCAGCAGCTTATACAGGGTCGAGTCGACAGATACGCAGTATTTT.

CDR3 amino acids: CASSTQRDGYEQYF. CDR3 bases: TGTGCCAGTAGTACCCAGCGGGACGGGTACGAGCAGTACTTC. This sequence joins TRBV19 and TRBJ2-7, with 7 bases fitting TRBD2. The ends lost 4 bases at V and 4 bases at J; junction bases unmatched: 7. CDR1 and CDR2 from the germline V gene are LNHDA and SQIVND (reference sequence). The CDR3 loop spans 14 amino acids.

This clone was counted between two and nine times. The sample holds other DNA sequences that translate to the same CDR3. V gene TRBV24-1 combines with J gene TRBJ2-5; a possible D gene is TRBD2 (5 bases). Trimming stripped 7 bases from V and 5 bases from J, with 19 bases between. The CDR3 contains 15 residues. Germline V lookup: CDR1 KGHDR, CDR2 SFDVKD. In nucleotides, the CDR3 is TGTGCCACCAGCTTAGGGTTGGCAGGCGGGGAGACCCAGTACTTC. Its translation: CATSLGLAGGETQYF.

The chain employs TRBV19 and TRBJ1-1, with D maybe TRBD1 (5 bases). Trimming left V 9 bases short and J 1 base short, with 21 bases between. Germline V lookup: CDR1 LNHDA, CDR2 SQIVND (reference sequence). The CDR3 covers 16 residues. CDR3 sequence (DNA): TGTGCCAGCACCCCGACGGTCGGGGGGTGGAACACTGAAGCTTTCTTT. It is translated as CASTPTVGGWNTEAFF.

The genes are TRBV3-1 (or the pseudogene TRBV3-2) and TRBJ1-3, with TRBD1 matching 8 bases. The CDR3 is 14 amino acids. Trimming removed 2 bases from V and 4 bases from J; junction bases left unmatched: 1. Germline V gives CDR1 LGHDT, CDR2 YNNKEL (reference sequence). This CDR3 is CASSQWTGGNTIYF. The CDR3 DNA reads TGTGCCAGCAGCCAATGGACAGGGGGAAACACCATATATTTT.

Regarding this clone: The same CDR3 arises from other DNA sequences in this sample as well. This chain connects TRBV20-1 to TRBJ1-5; D gene ambiguous. CDR3 size: 12 residues. The V end was cut by 3 bases, the J end by 5 bases, with 8 bases between. Germline V CDR1 and CDR2: DFQATT, SNEGSKA (reference sequence). The CDR3 is CSASRRDQPQHF. The CDR3 region has the DNA TGCAGTGCTAGTCGCCGGGATCAGCCCCAGCATTTT.

This clone was seen only a few times. The chain carries TRBV18 and TRBJ1-6, with 7 bases that match TRBD1. Germline loops: CDR1 KGHSH, CDR2 LQKENI. This CDR3 has 15 residues. Unmatched junction bases numbered 9, after V lost 6 bases and J lost 7 bases. DNA of the CDR3: TGTGCCAGCTCCCTTAGGGACAGCCAAAATTCACCCCTCCACTTT. Its translation is CASSLRDSQNSPLHF.

The genes are TRBV5-4 and TRBJ1-2; 8 bases fit TRBD1. The CDR3 totals 13 residues. The germline gives CDR1 SGHNT, CDR2 YYREEE (reference sequence). J lost 2 bases, V lost 7 bases, and 4 bases had no gene match. Here the CDR3 reads CASYRQGNYGYTF. CDR3 in DNA: TGTGCCAGCTACCGACAGGGGAACTATGGCTACACCTTC.

The chain carries TRBV7-2 and TRBJ2-7; D unclear. CDR3 length: 13 residues. Germline V CDR1 and CDR2: SGHTA, FQGNSA. V was clipped by 4 bases and J by 5 bases, with 12 bases between them. The CDR3 coding sequence is TGTGCCAGCAGCTGGCGTCCGAGCGACGAGCAGTACTTC. It codes for CASSWRPSDEQYF. Supplemented by reference TRBV7-2 and TRBJ2-7, the full variable domain reads GAGVSQSPSNKVTEKGKDVELRCDPISGHTALYWYRQSLGQGLEFLIYFQGNSAPDKSGLPSDRFSAERTGGSVSTLTIQRTQQEDSAVYLCASSWRPSDEQYFGPGTRLTVT.

In this sample, this clone turned up once. The chain carries TRBV6-6 and TRBJ1-2, with 7 bases identical to TRBD1. The V segment lost 6 bases and the J segment 4 bases; nucleotides outside the gene matches: 14. CDR1 is MNHNY, CDR2 SVGAGI, per germline (reference sequence). The length of the CDR3 is 16 residues. CDR3 in amino acids: CASSGPKTGVSYGYTF. The CDR3, as DNA: TGTGCCAGCAGCGGCCCCAAAACAGGGGTGAGCTATGGCTACACCTTC.

The chain employs TRBV4-2 and TRBJ2-3; the D is unclear. The germline V gene has CDR1 LGHNA and CDR2 YNFKEQ. V lost 0 bases, J lost 0 bases, and 7 bases lay in between. The CDR3 spans 15 residues. CDR3 nucleotide sequence: TGTGCCAGCAGCCAAGAACGCCAGAGCACAGATACGCAGTATTTT. It encodes CASSQERQSTDTQYF.

The count of this clone is one. CDR3: CSVVFEVYGYTF. The CDR3 coding sequence is TGCAGCGTTGTGTTTGAGGTCTATGGCTACACCTTC. This sequence joins TRBV29-1 and TRBJ1-2; no clear D. Trimming pared 4 bases from V and 4 bases from J, leaving 10 bases between. CDR1 SQVTM and CDR2 ANQGSEA come from the germline V gene. This CDR3 has 12 amino acids.

The rearrangement joins TRBV3-1 (or the pseudogene TRBV3-2) to TRBJ2-5; D is undetermined. V was shortened by 3 bases and J by 5 bases, with 10 bases between the two germline ends. This CDR3 has 13 amino acids. Germline lookup yields CDR1 LGHDT and CDR2 YNNKEL (reference sequence). CDR3 DNA: TGTGCCAGCAGCCAGCCCCCCAGGGAGACCCAGTACTTC. This encodes CASSQPPRETQYF.

The chain combines TRBV6-2 or TRBV6-3 with TRBJ2-1, with 11 bases identical to TRBD2. This CDR3 comprises 17 residues. The V and J ends lost 6 bases and 5 bases, in that order; junction bases with no gene match: 12. Germline V lookup: CDR1 MNHEY, CDR2 SVGEGT. The CDR3 spells CASSPSLAGGRNNEQFF. The CDR3 DNA reads TGTGCCAGCAGCCCTTCCCTAGCGGGAGGCCGGAACAATGAGCAGTTCTTC.